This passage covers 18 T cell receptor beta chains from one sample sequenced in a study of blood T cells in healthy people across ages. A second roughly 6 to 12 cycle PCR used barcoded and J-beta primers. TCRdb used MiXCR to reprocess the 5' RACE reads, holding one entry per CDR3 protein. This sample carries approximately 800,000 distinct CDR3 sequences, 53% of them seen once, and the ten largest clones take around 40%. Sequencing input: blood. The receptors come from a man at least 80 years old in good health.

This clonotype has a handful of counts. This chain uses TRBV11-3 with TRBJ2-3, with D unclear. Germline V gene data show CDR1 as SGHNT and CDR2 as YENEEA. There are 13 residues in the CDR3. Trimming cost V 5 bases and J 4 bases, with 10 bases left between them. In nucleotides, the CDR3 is TGTGCCAGCAGCCCAACGGCTGCAGATACGCAGTATTTT. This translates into CASSPTAADTQYF.

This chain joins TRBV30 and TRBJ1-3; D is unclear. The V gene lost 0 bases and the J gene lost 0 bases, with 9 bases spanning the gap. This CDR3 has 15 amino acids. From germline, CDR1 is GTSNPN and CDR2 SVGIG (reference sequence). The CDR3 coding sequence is TGTGCCTGGAGTGTACCGAGGCGCTCTGGAAACACCATATATTTT. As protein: CAWSVPRRSGNTIYF.

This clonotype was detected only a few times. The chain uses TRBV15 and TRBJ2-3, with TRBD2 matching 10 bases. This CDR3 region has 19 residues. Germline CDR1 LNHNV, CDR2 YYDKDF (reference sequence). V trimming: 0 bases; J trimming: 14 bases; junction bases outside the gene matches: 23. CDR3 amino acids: CATSRDPLLAGVAMRYAYF. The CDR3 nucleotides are TGTGCCACCAGCAGAGATCCACTCCTAGCGGGAGTAGCCATGAGATACGCGTATTTT.

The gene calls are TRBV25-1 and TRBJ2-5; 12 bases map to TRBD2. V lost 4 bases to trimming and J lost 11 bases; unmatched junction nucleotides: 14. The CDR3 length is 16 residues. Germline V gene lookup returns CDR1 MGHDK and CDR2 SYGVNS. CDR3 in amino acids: CASSASSGRAGNEQYF. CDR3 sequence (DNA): TGTGCCAGCAGTGCCTCTAGCGGGAGGGCGGGGAATGAGCAGTACTTC.

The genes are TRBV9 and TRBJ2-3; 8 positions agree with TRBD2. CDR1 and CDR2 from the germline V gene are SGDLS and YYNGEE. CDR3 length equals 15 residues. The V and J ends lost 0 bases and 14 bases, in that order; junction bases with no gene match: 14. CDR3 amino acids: CASSVEAGAGRYAYF. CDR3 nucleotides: TGTGCCAGCAGCGTAGAAGCGGGAGCGGGTAGATACGCGTATTTT.

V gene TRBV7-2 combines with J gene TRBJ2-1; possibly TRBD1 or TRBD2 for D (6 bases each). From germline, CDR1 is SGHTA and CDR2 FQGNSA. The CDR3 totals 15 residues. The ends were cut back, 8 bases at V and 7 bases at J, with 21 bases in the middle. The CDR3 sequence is CASGRAGSTGNEQFF. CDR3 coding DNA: TGTGCCAGCGGACGAGCGGGCTCCACAGGGAATGAGCAGTTCTTC.

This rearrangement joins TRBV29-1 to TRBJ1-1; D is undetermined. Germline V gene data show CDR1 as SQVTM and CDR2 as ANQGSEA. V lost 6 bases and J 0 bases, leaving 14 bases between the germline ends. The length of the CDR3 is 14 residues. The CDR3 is CSVAMTLMNTEAFF. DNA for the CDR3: TGCAGCGTCGCTATGACACTCATGAACACTGAAGCTTTCTTT.

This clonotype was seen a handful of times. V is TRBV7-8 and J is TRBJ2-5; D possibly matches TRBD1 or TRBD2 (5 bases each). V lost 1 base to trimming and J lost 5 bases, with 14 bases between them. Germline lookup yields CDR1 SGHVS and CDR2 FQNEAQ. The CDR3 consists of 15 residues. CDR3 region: CASSLVGGRTETQYF. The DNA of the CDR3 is TGTGCCAGCAGCTTAGTTGGGGGTAGGACTGAGACCCAGTACTTC.

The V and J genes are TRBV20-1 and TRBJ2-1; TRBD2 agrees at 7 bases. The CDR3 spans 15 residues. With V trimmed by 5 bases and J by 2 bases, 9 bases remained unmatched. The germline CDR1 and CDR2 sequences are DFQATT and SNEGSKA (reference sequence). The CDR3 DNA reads TGCAGTGCTCCACACGGGACTACAACCTACAATGAGCAGTTCTTC. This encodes CSAPHGTTTYNEQFF.

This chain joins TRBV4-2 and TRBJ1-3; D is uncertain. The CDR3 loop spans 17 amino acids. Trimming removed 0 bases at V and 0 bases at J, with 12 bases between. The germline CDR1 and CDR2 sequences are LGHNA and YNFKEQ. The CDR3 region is CASSQEWRQASGNTIYF. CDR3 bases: TGTGCCAGCAGCCAAGAGTGGAGACAAGCCTCTGGAAACACCATATATTTT.

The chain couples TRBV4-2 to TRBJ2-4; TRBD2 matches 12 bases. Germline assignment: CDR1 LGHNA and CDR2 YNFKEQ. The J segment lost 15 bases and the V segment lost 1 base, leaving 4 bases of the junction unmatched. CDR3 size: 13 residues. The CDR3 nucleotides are TGTGCCAGCAGCCAAGGGACTAGCGGGATTTTGTACTTC. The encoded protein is CASSQGTSGILYF.

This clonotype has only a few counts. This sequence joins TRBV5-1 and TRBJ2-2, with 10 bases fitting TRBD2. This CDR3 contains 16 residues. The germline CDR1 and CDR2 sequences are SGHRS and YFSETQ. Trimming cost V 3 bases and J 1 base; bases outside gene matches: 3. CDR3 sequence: CASSSGLAENTGELFF. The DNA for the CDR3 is TGCGCCAGCAGCTCAGGACTAGCGGAGAACACCGGGGAGCTGTTTTTT.

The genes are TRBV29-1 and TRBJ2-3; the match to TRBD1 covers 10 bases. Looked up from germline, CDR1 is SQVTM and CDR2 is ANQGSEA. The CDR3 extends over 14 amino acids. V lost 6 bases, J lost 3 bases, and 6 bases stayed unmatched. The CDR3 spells CSVDRGLKTDTQYF. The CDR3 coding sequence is TGCAGCGTCGACAGGGGGCTGAAGACAGATACGCAGTATTTT.

CDR3 sequence reads: CASSPDRETEAFF. For the CDR3, the DNA is TGTGCCAGCTCACCGGACAGGGAAACTGAAGCTTTCTTT. The chain has TRBV18 and TRBJ1-1; 8 bases match TRBD1. CDR1 is KGHSH and CDR2 is LQKENI in the germline V gene. The junction had 2 bases not matched to a gene; V was cut back by 3 bases and J by 5 bases. The CDR3 is made up of 13 amino acids.

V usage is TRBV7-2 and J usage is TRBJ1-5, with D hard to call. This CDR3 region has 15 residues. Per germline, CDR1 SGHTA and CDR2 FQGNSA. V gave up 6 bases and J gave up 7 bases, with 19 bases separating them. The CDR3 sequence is CASSRAPISGQPQHF. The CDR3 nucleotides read TGTGCCAGCAGTCGGGCCCCCATTAGTGGGCAGCCCCAGCATTTT.

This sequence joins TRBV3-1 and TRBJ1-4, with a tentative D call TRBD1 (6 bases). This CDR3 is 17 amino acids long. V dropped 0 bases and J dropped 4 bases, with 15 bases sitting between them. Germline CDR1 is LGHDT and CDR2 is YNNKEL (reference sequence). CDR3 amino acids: CASSQDMGGAGNEKLFF. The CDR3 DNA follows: TGTGCCAGCAGCCAAGATATGGGGGGCGCGGGTAATGAAAAACTGTTTTTT.

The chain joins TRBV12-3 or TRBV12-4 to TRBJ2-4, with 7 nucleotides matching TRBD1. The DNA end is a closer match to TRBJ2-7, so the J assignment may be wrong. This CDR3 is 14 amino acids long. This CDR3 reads CASNLQGVGYEQYF. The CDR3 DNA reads TGTGCCAGCAACCTTCAGGGGGTGGGCTACGAGCAGTACTTC.

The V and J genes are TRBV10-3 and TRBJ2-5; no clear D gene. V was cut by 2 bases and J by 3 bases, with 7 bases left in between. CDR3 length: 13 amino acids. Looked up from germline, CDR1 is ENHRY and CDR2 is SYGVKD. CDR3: CAISESDKETQYF. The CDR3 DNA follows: TGTGCCATCAGTGAGAGTGACAAAGAGACCCAGTACTTC.